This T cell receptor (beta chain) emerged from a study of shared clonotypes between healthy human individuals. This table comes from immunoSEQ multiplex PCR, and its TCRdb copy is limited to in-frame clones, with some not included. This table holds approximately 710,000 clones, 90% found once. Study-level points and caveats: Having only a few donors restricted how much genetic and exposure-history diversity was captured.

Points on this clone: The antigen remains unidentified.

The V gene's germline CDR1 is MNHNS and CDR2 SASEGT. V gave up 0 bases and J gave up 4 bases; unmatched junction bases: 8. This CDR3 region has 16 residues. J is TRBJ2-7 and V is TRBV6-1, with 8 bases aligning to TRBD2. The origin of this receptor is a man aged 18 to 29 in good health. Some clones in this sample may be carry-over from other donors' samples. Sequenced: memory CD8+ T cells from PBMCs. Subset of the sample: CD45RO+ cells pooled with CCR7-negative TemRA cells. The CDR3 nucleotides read TGTGCCAGCAGTGAAGCTTTTATCCCTAGCGGGTACGAGCAGTACTTC. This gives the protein CASSEAFIPSGYEQYF.